This is a list of T cell receptor beta chains from one sample in a study of tumor-infiltrating lymphocytes in localized non-small cell lung cancer. The method was immunoSEQ multiplex PCR; TCRdb's version includes in-frame clones alone and lacks a portion of them. The sample carries 7,200 or so clones, about two thirds recorded once. The sample comprised lung tumor tissue. Receptor source: a human donor with non-small cell lung cancer. Both conserved end residues are part of each CDR3. A D gene is named only where the DNA matches it firmly. Clone size is stated in some rows and not others, as once, few, many or a class when expanded.

few,TRBV6-1,TRBJ1-2,TRBD1,CASSETGGHGYTF,TGTGCCAGCAGTGAAACAGGGGGACATGGCTACACCTTC
few,TRBV19,TRBJ2-7,NA,CASSADRRSYEQYF,TGTGCCAGTAGTGCAGACAGGCGGAGCTACGAGCAGTACTTC
once,TRBV27,TRBJ1-4,TRBD1,CASSLSIRDRGSAATNEKLFF,TGTGCCAGCAGTTTATCGATTAGGGACAGGGGATCTGCGGCAACTAATGAAAAACTGTTTTTT
NA,TRBV6-6,TRBJ2-7,NA,CASRTRAENYEQYF,TGTGCCAGCAGGACGAGGGCGGAGAACTACGAGCAGTACTTC
medium-sized,TRBV6-1,TRBJ2-7,TRBD1,CASSTQRQGQDF,TGTGCCAGCAGTACCCAACGACAGGGGCAGGACTTC
NA,TRBV5-1,TRBJ1-2,NA,CASSLGGAGRDGYTF,TGTGCCAGCAGCTTGGGAGGGGCAGGGCGGGACGGCTACACCTTC
few,TRBV4-3,TRBJ1-1,NA,CASSQDWSNEAFF,TGCGCCAGCAGCCAAGATTGGAGCAATGAAGCTTTCTTT
NA,TRBV7-2,TRBJ2-1,NA,CASSLGGGRSSNEQFF,TGTGCCAGCAGCTTAGGTGGGGGCCGTTCAAGCAATGAGCAGTTCTTC
NA,TRBV12-5,TRBJ2-3,NA,CASGLVPQWYPDTQYF,TGTGCTAGTGGTTTGGTACCCCAATGGTATCCAGATACGCAGTATTTT
NA,TRBV6-4,TRBJ2-7,NA,CASSRANSYEQYF,TGTGCCAGCAGCAGGGCCAACTCCTACGAGCAGTACTTC
NA,TRBV12-5,TRBJ2-7,NA,CASGLGASYEQYF,TGTGCTAGTGGTTTGGGGGCCTCCTACGAGCAGTACTTC
NA,TRBV6-4,TRBJ2-1,TRBD2,CASSLAGGDNEQFF,TGTGCCAGCAGTCTAGCGGGAGGGGACAATGAGCAGTTCTTC
medium-sized,TRBV6-6,TRBJ2-7,NA,CASSYRGGKDYEQYF,TGTGCCAGCAGTTACCGTGGAGGGAAAGACTACGAGCAGTACTTC
NA,TRBV6-6,TRBJ2-5,TRBD1,CASSSPGTAQETQYF,TGTGCCAGCAGTTCCCCCGGGACAGCCCAAGAGACCCAGTACTTC